These 30 T cell receptor beta chains originate from one sample sequenced in a study of T cells after posttransplantation cyclophosphamide. Method: immunoSEQ multiplex PCR; TCRdb's copy keeps in-frame clones and lacks some. The sample consists of approximately 23,000 clones, about 82% of them appearing once. Sample: PBMCs. Source of these receptors: an older woman with a blood cancer, CMV-positive, and with a related stem cell donor.

This chain joins TRBV5-1 and TRBJ2-5; weak D call: TRBD2 (6 bases). Germline loops: CDR1 SGHRS, CDR2 YFSETQ. The ends were cut back, 3 bases at V and 1 base at J, with 13 bases in the middle. The CDR3 sequence is 15 residues long. CDR3 residues: CASSWGGLPQETQYF. DNA of the CDR3: TGCGCCAGCAGCTGGGGAGGACTCCCCCAAGAGACCCAGTACTTC.

This clone was observed a handful of times. The chain links TRBV19 to TRBJ2-3, with 9 bases aligning to TRBD1. CDR1 LNHDA and CDR2 SQIVND come from the germline V gene (reference sequence). The CDR3 runs 16 residues. Trimming took 6 bases from V and 4 from J; bases not matched to a gene: 11. CDR3 protein: CASRNRGQGVADTQYF. CDR3 in DNA: TGTGCCAGTAGAAATAGGGGACAGGGAGTCGCAGATACGCAGTATTTT.

The V call is TRBV5-1, the J call TRBJ1-2; 9 bases agree with TRBD1. The CDR3 has 14 amino acids. Looked up from germline, CDR1 is SGHRS and CDR2 is YFSETQ. J was trimmed by 8 bases and V by 4 bases; bases with no gene match: 9. CDR3 nucleotides: TGCGCCAGCAGCCCGGGACAGGGAACAGAAGGCTACACCTTC. It is translated as CASSPGQGTEGYTF.

This chain joins TRBV4-2 and TRBJ1-1; tentative D call: TRBD1 (6 bases). Trimming took 0 bases from V and 2 from J, leaving 13 bases between them. The germline V gene encodes CDR1 LGHNA and CDR2 YNFKEQ. The CDR3 sequence is 16 residues long. The chain's CDR3 is CASSQEFNRANTEAFF. CDR3 nucleotides: TGTGCCAGCAGCCAAGAATTCAACAGGGCCAACACTGAAGCTTTCTTT.

The chain couples TRBV30 to TRBJ2-3, with TRBD1 matching 10 bases. The V gene's germline CDR1 is GTSNPN and CDR2 SVGIG (reference sequence). Trimming cost V 5 bases and J 3 bases; bases outside gene matches: 5. This CDR3 is built from 14 residues. CDR3 region: CAWVAGQGTDTQYF. The CDR3 DNA reads as TGTGCCTGGGTCGCGGGACAGGGGACAGATACGCAGTATTTT.

This chain connects TRBV15 to TRBJ2-2, with TRBD1 matching over 7 bases. Germline assignment: CDR1 LNHNV and CDR2 YYDKDF (reference sequence). The CDR3 is 18 amino acids. The V segment lost 2 bases and the J segment 5 bases; nucleotides outside the gene matches: 14. This CDR3 reads CATSRLSGVRGRTGELFF. The CDR3 DNA is TGTGCCACCAGCAGACTATCCGGGGTTAGGGGGCGAACCGGGGAGCTGTTTTTT.

The rearrangement uses TRBV5-1 and TRBJ1-3; tentative D call: TRBD1 (6 bases). CDR3 length: 16 residues. Trimming stripped 4 bases from V and 2 bases from J, with 16 bases between. Germline-derived CDR1 and CDR2 are SGHRS and YFSETQ. CDR3 sequence (DNA): TGCGCCAGCAGCCCTCTCCCCCGGGACACTGGAAACACCATATATTTT. This codes for CASSPLPRDTGNTIYF.

This clone is categorized as medium-sized. This sequence joins TRBV5-6 and TRBJ1-2; D is undetermined. Trimming took off 0 bases at V and 12 bases at J, with 6 bases between the two ends. The CDR3 runs to 10 residues. The germline V gene has CDR1 SGHDT and CDR2 YYEEEE. As DNA, the CDR3 is TGTGCCAGCAGCTTGGTACACGACACCTTC. Translated, it gives CASSLVHDTF.

The chain has TRBV2 and TRBJ2-7; 10 nucleotides align to TRBD2. Germline V gene data show CDR1 as SNHLY and CDR2 as FYNNEI. The CDR3 length is 14 residues. V dropped 6 bases and J dropped 0; count of bases not matched to a gene: 2. In DNA, the CDR3 is TGTGCCAGCAGAGCTAGCGGGAGCTCCTACGAGCAGTACTTC. Protein product: CASRASGSSYEQYF. Using reference TRBV2 and TRBJ2-7 for the parts outside the CDR3, the full variable domain is EPEVTQTPSHQVTQMGQEVILRCVPISNHLYFYWYRQILGQKVEFLVSFYNNEISEKSEIFDDQFSVERPDGSNFTLKIRSTKLEDSAMYFCASRASGSSYEQYFGPGTRLTVT.

This clone was seen once. The chain couples TRBV18 to TRBJ2-7; 8 bases map to TRBD1. With 6 bases clipped from V and 0 bases from J, the junction kept 4 bases outside the gene matches. The length of the CDR3 is 14 residues. The germline V gene encodes CDR1 KGHSH and CDR2 LQKENI. The CDR3 DNA sequence: TGTGCCAGCTCGCAAGGGACAGGCTCCTACGAGCAGTACTTC. It yields the protein CASSQGTGSYEQYF. Based on the CDR3 plus reference TRBV18 and TRBJ2-7, the full variable domain is NAGVMQNPRHLVRRRGQEARLRCSPMKGHSHVYWYRQLPEEGLKFMVYLQKENIIDESGMPKERFSAEFPKEGPSILRIQQVVRGDSAAYFCASSQGTGSYEQYFGPGTRLTVT.

The chain joins TRBV9 to TRBJ1-2, with 9 bases fitting TRBD1. Germline V gene data show CDR1 as SGDLS and CDR2 as YYNGEE. The CDR3 contains 16 residues. After removal of 0 bases from V and 4 bases from J, the junction contained 7 bases not matched to a gene. This CDR3 reads CASSVGGTGSSYGYTF. CDR3 DNA sequence: TGTGCCAGCAGCGTAGGGGGGACAGGGAGCTCCTATGGCTACACCTTC.

The chain carries TRBV7-9 and TRBJ1-1; TRBD1 agrees at 10 bases. The CDR3 length is 15 residues. Per germline, CDR1 SEHNR and CDR2 FQNEAQ (reference sequence). V was clipped by 4 bases and J by 4 bases; unmatched bases: 6. The CDR3 nucleotides read TGTGCCAGCAGCTCCGGGACAGGGGATAGCACTGAAGCTTTCTTT. Its translation is CASSSGTGDSTEAFF.

The CDR3 reads CASTLRSMNTEAFF. The CDR3 DNA is TGCGCCAGCACCCTCCGAAGCATGAACACTGAAGCTTTCTTT. The rearrangement links TRBV5-1 to TRBJ1-1; D remains ambiguous. Trimming took off 6 bases at V and 0 bases at J, with 12 bases between the two ends. From germline, CDR1 is SGHRS and CDR2 YFSETQ. The CDR3 runs 14 residues. Full variable domain (rest looked up from reference TRBV5-1 and TRBJ1-1): KAGVTQTPRYLIKTRGQQVTLSCSPISGHRSVSWYQQTPGQGLQFLFEYFSETQRNKGNFPGRFSGRQFSNSRSEMNVSTLELGDSALYLCASTLRSMNTEAFFGQGTRLTVV.

V usage is TRBV10-3 and J usage is TRBJ2-1; the match to TRBD2 covers 16 bases. The trim removed 6 bases at V and 6 bases at J, leaving 8 bases unmatched. The CDR3 loop spans 17 amino acids. The germline V gene encodes CDR1 ENHRY and CDR2 SYGVKD. In DNA form, the CDR3 reads TGTGCCATCAGCGGGACTAGCGGGAGGGACCGATTCAATGAGCAGTTCTTC. The encoded protein is CAISGTSGRDRFNEQFF.

The rearrangement joins TRBV6-5 to TRBJ2-2, with unresolved D. From germline, CDR1 is MNHEY and CDR2 SVGAGI. The CDR3 extends over 14 amino acids. V shed 4 bases and J shed 9 bases, with 15 bases lying between them. The CDR3 DNA sequence: TGTGCCAGCAGTTTCCTAAACCCTCCGAGGGAGCTGTTTTTT. Translating it yields CASSFLNPPRELFF.

The chain's CDR3 is CASSLAGESPLHF. CDR3 DNA sequence: TGTGCCAGCAGCTTGGCGGGGGAATCACCCCTCCACTTT. The chain has TRBV5-5 and TRBJ1-6, with a possible D match to TRBD1 (5 bases). Between the trimmed V and J ends, which lost 0 bases and 10 bases, there was a span of 8 bases. This CDR3 is built from 13 residues. Germline loops: CDR1 SGHKS, CDR2 YYEKEE (reference sequence).

This clone was found a few times. The J gene is TRBJ2-1, the V gene TRBV12-5, with D possibly TRBD2 on 6 matching bases. This CDR3 is 17 amino acids long. Trimming shortened V by 3 bases and J by 4 bases, and 19 bases separated the two germline ends. From germline, CDR1 is LGHNT and CDR2 FRNRAP. Here the CDR3 DNA reads TGTGCTAGTGGTTTAGATCCGGCGGGGCTCGAATACAATGAGCAGTTCTTC. Amino acid sequence: CASGLDPAGLEYNEQFF.

In DNA, the CDR3 is TGTGCCAGCAGCCCCCTCCTAGCGGGAGAGGGCGATACGCAGTATTTT. Translated: CASSPLLAGEGDTQYF. The chain recombines TRBV7-3 with TRBJ2-3, with 10 bases that match TRBD2. Germline CDR1 is SGHTA and CDR2 is FQGTGA. There are 16 residues in the CDR3. Unmatched junction bases numbered 11, after V lost 5 bases and J lost 6 bases.

V gene TRBV7-3 combines with J gene TRBJ2-2; D possibly corresponds to TRBD2 (6 bases). Germline CDR1 reads SGHTA; CDR2 reads FQGTGA. The CDR3 has 15 residues. V was shortened by 7 bases and J by 4 bases, with 16 bases between the two germline ends. The CDR3 reads CASNDGGAFTGELFF. The CDR3 nucleotides read TGTGCCAGCAACGACGGGGGAGCATTCACCGGGGAGCTGTTTTTT. Complete variable domain (other parts from reference TRBV7-3 and TRBJ2-2): GAGVSQTPSNKVTEKGKYVELRCDPISGHTALYWYRQSLGQGPEFLIYFQGTGAADDSGLPNDRFFAVRPEGSVSTLKIQRTERGDSAVYLCASNDGGAFTGELFFGEGSRLTVL.

V usage is TRBV11-3 and J usage is TRBJ2-7, with D tentatively TRBD1 (7 bases). The germline gives CDR1 SGHNT, CDR2 YENEEA. CDR3 length: 14 amino acids. Trimming pared 3 bases from V and 3 bases from J, leaving 12 bases between. The CDR3: CASSFGGDSYEQYF. In DNA form, the CDR3 reads TGTGCCAGCAGCTTCGGAGGGGACAGCTACGAGCAGTACTTC.

In nucleotides, the CDR3 is TGTGCCAGCAGCTTAGAATCGAACGCCCGGGAGACCCAGTACTTC. Residues: CASSLESNARETQYF. This rearrangement joins TRBV7-9 to TRBJ2-5; D gene uncertain. Trimming took off 1 base at V and 5 bases at J, with 14 bases between the two ends. Germline V gene lookup returns CDR1 SEHNR and CDR2 FQNEAQ (reference sequence). This CDR3 region has 15 residues.

CDR3 amino acids: CASSLGLAVGSDTQYF. The CDR3 coding sequence is TGTGCCAGCAGCTTGGGACTAGCGGTCGGATCAGATACGCAGTATTTT. The V call is TRBV7-6, the J call TRBJ2-3; 11 bases match TRBD2. This CDR3 comprises 16 residues. J was trimmed by 4 bases and V by 3 bases; bases with no gene match: 6. Germline CDR1 reads SGHVS; CDR2 reads FNYEAQ.

CDR3 nucleotides: TGCGCCAGCAGCCAGCAAAACTTACAGGGTGAAGCTTTCTTT. Its protein product is CASSQQNLQGEAFF. The chain is built from TRBV5-1 and TRBJ1-1, with a tentative D call TRBD1 (6 bases). The CDR3 spans 14 residues. The V end was cut by 4 bases, the J end by 7 bases, with 17 bases between. The germline V gene encodes CDR1 SGHRS and CDR2 YFSETQ.

The chain has TRBV19 and TRBJ2-3, with 12 bases matching TRBD2. Germline-derived CDR1 and CDR2 are LNHDA and SQIVND (reference sequence). The CDR3 loop spans 18 amino acids. V lost 4 bases and J lost 1; bases outside the gene matches: 9. CDR3 sequence: CASSTNTRTSGGTDTQYF. The CDR3 nucleotides read TGTGCCAGTAGTACCAACACGAGGACTAGCGGGGGCACAGATACGCAGTATTTT.

The rearrangement links TRBV5-1 to TRBJ2-7; 8 positions match TRBD1. CDR1 is SGHRS and CDR2 is YFSETQ in the germline V gene. The ends lost 0 bases at V and 5 bases at J; junction bases unmatched: 7. The CDR3 is made up of 15 amino acids. CDR3 nucleotides: TGCGCCAGCAGCTTGGATCGGACAGGGTGGGACGAGCAGTACTTC. It codes for CASSLDRTGWDEQYF.

Turning to this clone: The junction differs from germline at one of its ends, possibly a read error. This rearrangement joins TRBV30 to TRBJ2-7; 14 nucleotides line up with TRBD2. CDR1 GTSNPN and CDR2 SVGIG come from the germline V gene (reference sequence). CDR3 size: 13 residues. The CDR3 nucleotides are TGTGCCTGGAGTACGGGGACTAGCGGGAGCCTAGGCTTC. It encodes CAWSTGTSGSLGF.

The genes are TRBV2 and TRBJ2-3; D not certain. Germline loops: CDR1 SNHLY, CDR2 FYNNEI. CDR3 length: 10 amino acids. The V end was cut by 4 bases, the J end by 7 bases, with 3 bases between. The CDR3: CASSVNTQYF. The CDR3 coding sequence is TGTGCCAGCAGTGTTAATACGCAGTATTTT. The variable domain in full, completed from reference TRBV2 and TRBJ2-3, reads EPEVTQTPSHQVTQMGQEVILRCVPISNHLYFYWYRQILGQKVEFLVSFYNNEISEKSEIFDDQFSVERPDGSNFTLKIRSTKLEDSAMYFCASSVNTQYFGPGTRLTVL.

The chain uses TRBV6-1 and TRBJ2-3; D not resolved. Between the trimmed V and J ends, which lost 6 bases and 1 base, there was a span of 11 bases. The CDR3 contains 14 residues. The germline gives CDR1 MNHNS, CDR2 SASEGT. CDR3 coding DNA: TGTGCCAGCAGGTGGCTAGTCGGCACAGATACGCAGTATTTT. Its protein is CASRWLVGTDTQYF.

The rearrangement uses TRBV5-1 and TRBJ2-1; 9 bases line up with TRBD2. V shed 6 bases, J shed 8 bases, and the junction held 12 bases outside the gene matches. Looked up from germline, CDR1 is SGHRS and CDR2 is YFSETQ. This CDR3 contains 15 residues. CDR3 DNA sequence: TGCGCCAGCAAGGGGGCGGGAGGGCCTTTGGATGAGCAGTTCTTC. It translates to CASKGAGGPLDEQFF.

This chain connects TRBV6-5 to TRBJ1-5; no reliable D call. Per germline, CDR1 MNHEY and CDR2 SVGAGI. V lost 6 bases to trimming and J lost 6 bases, with 15 bases between them. The CDR3 is made up of 14 amino acids. The CDR3 loop is CASRSYSSGQPQHF. CDR3 bases: TGTGCCAGCAGGTCATATTCATCGGGTCAGCCCCAGCATTTT.